The clone carrying this T cell receptor beta chain is a singleton in its sample. The identical CDR3 is also encoded by other nucleotide sequences in the sample. This sample was taken from a study of shared clonotypes between healthy human individuals. The CDR3 spans 14 residues. The J segment lost 4 bases and the V segment lost 4 bases, leaving 7 bases of the junction unmatched. Germline assignment: CDR1 SGHRS and CDR2 YFSETQ. The table came from immunoSEQ multiplex PCR; TCRdb's copy has only in-frame clones and leaves some out. Of over a million clones listed, around 98% were seen once; the top ten hold roughly 0.42%.

Sequencing was done on a sample of naive CD4+ T cells sorted from blood. The subset was: CD45RA+ positively selected. This sequence joins TRBV5-1 and TRBJ2-5, with 7 bases matching TRBD2. This receptor was taken from a young man in good health. The CDR3 is CASSLAGGSETQYF. The CDR3 region has the DNA TGCGCCAGCAGCCTCGCCGGGGGGTCAGAGACCCAGTACTTC.